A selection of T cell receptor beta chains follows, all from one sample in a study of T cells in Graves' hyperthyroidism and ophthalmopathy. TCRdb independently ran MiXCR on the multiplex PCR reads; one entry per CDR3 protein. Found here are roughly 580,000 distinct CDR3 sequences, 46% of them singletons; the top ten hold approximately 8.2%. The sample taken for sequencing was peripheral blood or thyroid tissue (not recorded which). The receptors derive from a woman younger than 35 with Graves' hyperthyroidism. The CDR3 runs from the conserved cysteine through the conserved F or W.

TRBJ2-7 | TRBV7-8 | CASSSRASTSPNPYEQYF
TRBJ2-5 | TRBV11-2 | CASSTPGGQRETQYF
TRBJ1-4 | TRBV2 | CASRTGAPQGVSGKLFF
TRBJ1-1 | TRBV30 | CAWRKAGGAFF
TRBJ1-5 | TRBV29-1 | CSVDQSGPQHF
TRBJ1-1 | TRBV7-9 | CASSWDRAPEAFF
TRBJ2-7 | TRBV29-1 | CSVGQGGLYEQYF
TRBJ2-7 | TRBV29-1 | CSVEPNDRDEQYF
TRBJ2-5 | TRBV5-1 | CASSSWTRGEETQYF
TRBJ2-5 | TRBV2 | CASRARETQYF
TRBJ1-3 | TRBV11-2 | CASSRTHGNTIYF
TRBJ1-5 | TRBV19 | CASSMGTVSQPQHF
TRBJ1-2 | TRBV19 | CASNPFAIGTGEGYTF
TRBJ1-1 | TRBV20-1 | CSALNSNTEAFF
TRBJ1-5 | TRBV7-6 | CASSLARDSLSNQPQHF
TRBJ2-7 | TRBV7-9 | CASSAVVGQGYEQYF
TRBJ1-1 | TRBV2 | CASMWTGLNTEAFF
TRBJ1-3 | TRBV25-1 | CASTDRLPAAGNTIYF
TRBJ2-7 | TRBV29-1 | CSTRQGTEQYF
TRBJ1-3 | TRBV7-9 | CASSPRDQAGNTIYF
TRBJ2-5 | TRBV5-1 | CASSLVSEYQETQYF
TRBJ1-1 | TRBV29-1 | CSVQGRDTEAFF
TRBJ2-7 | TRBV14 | CASSRVREQYF
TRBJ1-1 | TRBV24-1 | CATRGGTTEAFF
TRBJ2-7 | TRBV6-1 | CAITREATREQYF
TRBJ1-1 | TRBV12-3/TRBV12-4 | CASTLWGENTEAFF
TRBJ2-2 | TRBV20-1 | CSASGDTQYELFF
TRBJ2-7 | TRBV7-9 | CASSLEGLGEQYF
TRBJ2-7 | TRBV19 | CASSGSGMTFYEQYF
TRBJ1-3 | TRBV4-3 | CASSQADVGGNTIYF
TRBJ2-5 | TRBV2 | CASSVEGLEVGETQYF
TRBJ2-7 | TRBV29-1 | CSARIGSSYEQYF
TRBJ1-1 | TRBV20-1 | CSARGGVNTEAFF
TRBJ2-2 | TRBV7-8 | CASSRTLGQAGELFF
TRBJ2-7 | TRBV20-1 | CSVRLGSEEQYF
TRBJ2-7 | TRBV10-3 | CASRSRDSYEQYF
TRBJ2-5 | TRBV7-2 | CASSPRLETQYF
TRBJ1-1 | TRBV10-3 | CATIGPHRAEAFF
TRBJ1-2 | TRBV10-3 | CAARSRDRSAYGYTF
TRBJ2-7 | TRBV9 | CASSPDPGAGEQYF
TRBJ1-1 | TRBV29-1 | CSAAEGGNNEAFF
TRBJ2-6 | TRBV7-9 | CASTYTTGANVLTF
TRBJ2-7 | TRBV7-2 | CASSQRKAGRAYEQYF
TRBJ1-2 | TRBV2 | CASGPDRGPMYGYTF
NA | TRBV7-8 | CAGQLAESYNEQFF
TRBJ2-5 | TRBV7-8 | CASSLVPEPQQETQYF
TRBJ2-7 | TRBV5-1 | CASSPRLAATYEQYF
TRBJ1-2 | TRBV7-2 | CASSQDLTVGGYTF
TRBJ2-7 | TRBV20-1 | CSYSSVAYEQYF
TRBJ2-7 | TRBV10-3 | CAIIQGGHLAYEQYF
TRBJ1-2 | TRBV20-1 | CSARLGTEYGYTF